The 5 T cell receptor beta chains in this list originate from one sample, sequenced in a study of cytomegalovirus exposure and HLA in healthy donors. PCR employed 60 Vbeta and 13 Jbeta primers. Using immunoSEQ multiplex PCR, the repertoire was profiled, and TCRdb retains in-frame clones only, with some absent. Of roughly 170,000 clones listed, around 80% are singletons. The sample comprised PBMCs. The receptor set was obtained from a woman aged 50 to 65 in good health and CMV-seropositive.

This clone was recorded only once. V usage is TRBV2 and J usage is TRBJ1-5; tentatively, D is TRBD1 (5 bases). In germline, CDR1 is SNHLY, CDR2 FYNNEI. This CDR3 has 15 residues. V lost 6 bases and J 1 base, leaving 13 bases between the germline ends. The CDR3 DNA reads TGTGCCAGCAGCCGCGAAACAGGAAGCAATCAGCCCCAGCATTTT. Protein sequence: CASSRETGSNQPQHF.

The J gene is TRBJ2-7, the V gene TRBV5-4, with D possibly TRBD2 on 6 matching bases. Per the germline V gene, CDR1 is SGHNT and CDR2 is YYREEE (reference sequence). Trimming removed 2 bases at V and 5 bases at J, with 17 bases between. This CDR3 is 15 amino acids long. The CDR3 region has the DNA TGTGCCAGCAGCTTTTTTAACGGGGGACGGAACGAGCAGTACTTC. This sequence encodes CASSFFNGGRNEQYF.

The V and J genes are TRBV7-2 and TRBJ2-1, with 12 bases lining up with TRBD2. CDR3 size: 16 residues. CDR1 is SGHTA and CDR2 is FQGNSA in the germline V gene. The junction had 6 bases not matched to a gene; V was cut back by 4 bases and J by 5 bases. CDR3 bases: TGTGCCAGCAGCTGGGCCGGGACTAGCGGGCACAATGAGCAGTTCTTC. Its protein is CASSWAGTSGHNEQFF.

This chain links TRBV2 with TRBJ2-2; D is unclear. The CDR3 totals 15 residues. The V end lost 4 bases, the J end lost 3 bases, and 12 bases lay between the germline ends. Germline loops: CDR1 SNHLY, CDR2 FYNNEI. This CDR3 reads CASSGARTDTGELFF. The CDR3 nucleotides read TGTGCCAGCAGTGGGGCCCGAACCGACACCGGGGAGCTGTTTTTT.

This rearrangement joins TRBV7-2 to TRBJ2-7; TRBD2 matches 11 bases. Looked up from germline, CDR1 is SGHTA and CDR2 is FQGNSA. After removal of 4 bases from V and 6 bases from J, the junction contained 5 bases not matched to a gene. CDR3 length: 14 residues. CDR3 coding DNA: TGTGCCAGCAGCTCAGGGACTAGCGGAGGCGAGCAGTACTTC. Its translation: CASSSGTSGGEQYF.